Listed below are T cell receptor beta chains from one sample, sequenced in a study of CD8+CD57+ T cells in acquired aplastic anemia. TCRdb independently ran MiXCR on the reads; one entry per CDR3 protein. The table lists hundreds of thousands of distinct CDR3 sequences, about two thirds of them singletons. Sequencing used sorted CD4+, CD8+, or CD8+CD57+ T cells (not recorded which) from PBMCs. The receptor set was obtained from a human donor in good health, serving as a control. The CDR3 runs from the conserved cysteine through the conserved F or W. D genes are given only for firm matches. Clone size, where shown, is once, few, many, or a class for clones that have expanded.

D gene: NA; clone size: NA; V gene: TRBV20-1; J gene: TRBJ2-7; CDR3 DNA: TGCGGTGTAGGTCTGCCCCAGCATTATGAGCAGTACTTC; CDR3 protein: CGVGLPQHYEQYF
D gene: NA; clone size: few; V gene: TRBV19; J gene: TRBJ2-2; CDR3 DNA: TGTGCCAGTAGTTTCACCTCGTCCACCGGGGAGCTGTCTTTT; CDR3 protein: CASSFTSSTGELSF
D gene: TRBD1; clone size: many; V gene: TRBV6-6; J gene: TRBJ1-5; CDR3 DNA: TGTGCCGGTTCCCCGGGACAGGAATATCAGCCCCAGCATTTT; CDR3 protein: CAGSPGQEYQPQHF
D gene: NA; clone size: NA; V gene: TRBV7-2; J gene: TRBJ2-2; CDR3 DNA: TGTGCCAGCGGCACAGGTCAGGGAGCCGGGGAGCTGTTTTTT; CDR3 protein: CASGTGQGAGELFF
D gene: NA; clone size: many; V gene: TRBV20-1; J gene: TRBJ1-1; CDR3 DNA: TGCAGTGCTAGAGATCCAGATAACACTGAAGCTTTCTTT; CDR3 protein: CSARDPDNTEAFF
D gene: NA; clone size: NA; V gene: TRBV7-3; J gene: TRBJ2-3; CDR3 DNA: TGTGCCAGCAGGTTTCAAGTGGGGCTCCCAGATACGCAGTATTTT; CDR3 protein: CASRFQVGLPDTQYF
D gene: TRBD1; clone size: NA; V gene: TRBV2; J gene: TRBJ2-7; CDR3 DNA: TGTGCCAGCAGCGTAGATGGGGGGGGAGGGGACAGGGGGCCCGAGCAGTACTTC; CDR3 protein: CASSVDGGGGDRGPEQYF
D gene: NA; clone size: NA; V gene: TRBV7-2; J gene: TRBJ1-1; CDR3 DNA: TGTGCCAGCAGCCAGGGGATTGAAGCTTTCTTT; CDR3 protein: CASSQGIEAFF
D gene: TRBD1; clone size: many; V gene: TRBV19; J gene: TRBJ1-4; CDR3 DNA: TGTGCCAGTAGTACCCGACGACAGGGAAGTGAAAAACTGTTTTTT; CDR3 protein: CASSTRRQGSEKLFF
D gene: NA; clone size: NA; V gene: TRBV20-1; J gene: TRBJ1-2; CDR3 DNA: TGCAGTGCTCCCGACAGGAACACCGGGGGCACCTTC; CDR3 protein: CSAPDRNTGGTF
D gene: TRBD1; clone size: many; V gene: TRBV5-6; J gene: TRBJ2-7; CDR3 DNA: TGTGCCAGCAGCTTCCCAGGGGGCTACGAGCAGTACTTC; CDR3 protein: CASSFPGGYEQYF
D gene: NA; clone size: NA; V gene: TRBV12-5; J gene: TRBJ2-7; CDR3 DNA: TGTGCTAGTGGCTCACAGGGGGGGTACGAGCAGTACTTC; CDR3 protein: CASGSQGGYEQYF
D gene: TRBD2; clone size: NA; V gene: TRBV3-1; J gene: TRBJ2-5; CDR3 DNA: TGTGCCAGCAGCCAAGGAGTAGCGGGTAGATTGTTGACCCGGTACTTC; CDR3 protein: CASSQGVAGRLLTRYF
D gene: NA; clone size: NA; V gene: TRBV7-8; J gene: TRBJ2-5; CDR3 DNA: TGTGCCAGCAGCCCCGAGCAGGGGCGAATCTATGGCTACTTC; CDR3 protein: CASSPEQGRIYGYF
D gene: NA; clone size: NA; V gene: TRBV11-2; J gene: TRBJ2-3; CDR3 DNA: TGTGCCAGCAGCGCATTCGACCTCGGAATGCCAGATACGCAGTATTTT; CDR3 protein: CASSAFDLGMPDTQYF
D gene: NA; clone size: NA; V gene: TRBV5-4; J gene: TRBJ1-1; CDR3 DNA: TGTGCCAGCAGCCAGTCCCGGGCTAACACTGAAGCTTTCTTT; CDR3 protein: CASSQSRANTEAFF
D gene: NA; clone size: NA; V gene: TRBV19; J gene: TRBJ1-6; CDR3 DNA: TGTGCCAGTAGTATCAGAGGAGATAATTCACCCCTCCACTTT; CDR3 protein: CASSIRGDNSPLHF
D gene: TRBD2; clone size: few; V gene: TRBV10-2; J gene: TRBJ2-7; CDR3 DNA: TGCGCCAGCAGAGGGCTAGCGGGGGACTACTCCTACGAGCAGTACTTC; CDR3 protein: CASRGLAGDYSYEQYF
D gene: NA; clone size: NA; V gene: TRBV24-1; J gene: TRBJ2-7; CDR3 DNA: TGTGCCACCAGTGATTCGGACCGAACCTACGAGCAGTACTTC; CDR3 protein: CATSDSDRTYEQYF
D gene: NA; clone size: NA; V gene: TRBV6-6; J gene: TRBJ1-6; CDR3 DNA: TGTGCCAGCAGACAGGGCTCACCCCTCCACTTT; CDR3 protein: CASRQGSPLHF
D gene: TRBD1; clone size: NA; V gene: TRBV19; J gene: TRBJ1-6; CDR3 DNA: TGTGCCAGTAGTGCGGAGGGACAGGGGAAACCACCCCTCCACTTT; CDR3 protein: CASSAEGQGKPPLHF
D gene: NA; clone size: NA; V gene: TRBV7-3; J gene: TRBJ2-7; CDR3 DNA: TGTGCCAGCATCCGGAACAGTAACGGGCCCCACGAGCAGTACTTC; CDR3 protein: CASIRNSNGPHEQYF
D gene: NA; clone size: once; V gene: TRBV7-2; J gene: TRBJ1-2; CDR3 DNA: TGTGCCAGCAGCGTACGAGCCAGGGGCTCTGGTGACGGCTACACCTTC; CDR3 protein: CASSVRARGSGDGYTF